The 12 T cell receptor beta chains in this list originate from one sample, sequenced in a study of neurological immune-mediated disorders. The time point is: longitudinal time-point 3. A single record per CDR3 protein comes from TCRdb applying MiXCR to the 5' RACE reads. The sample lists roughly 45,000 distinct CDR3 sequences; roughly 14% were seen once. Source material: PBMCs. All receptors derive from a man aged 30 to 45 in good health.

This clonotype was detected ten times or more. The chain recombines TRBV3-1 with TRBJ1-4; D perhaps matches TRBD1 (5 bases). The CDR3 has 14 residues. Germline loops: CDR1 LGHDT, CDR2 YNNKEL (reference sequence). V shed 5 bases and J shed 0 bases, with 7 bases lying between them. CDR3: CASSDSATNEKLFF. The DNA for the CDR3 is TGTGCCAGCAGCGACAGTGCAACTAATGAAAAACTGTTTTTT.

This clonotype has ten or more counts. This chain links TRBV29-1 with TRBJ1-1, with D possibly being TRBD1 (5 bases). The CDR3 extends over 14 amino acids. Germline V lookup: CDR1 SQVTM, CDR2 ANQGSEA. Trimming pared 7 bases from V and 0 bases from J, leaving 15 bases between. The CDR3 nucleotides are TGCAGCGCCTCAGGGTGGAGGGTGAACACTGAAGCTTTCTTT. Its protein product is CSASGWRVNTEAFF.

In this sample, this clonotype turned up many times. The chain has TRBV25-1 and TRBJ2-2; 8 nucleotides line up with TRBD1. This CDR3 spans 15 amino acids. Trimming at V came to 5 bases and at J to 3 bases, leaving 5 bases not matched to a gene. CDR1 MGHDK and CDR2 SYGVNS come from the germline V gene. CDR3 region: CASSTGGSDTGELFF. CDR3 bases: TGTGCCAGCAGTACAGGGGGGTCGGACACCGGGGAGCTGTTTTTT.

There are many counts of this clonotype. The junction shows a germline mismatch at one end, possibly a read error. The J gene is TRBJ2-3, the V gene TRBV12-3 or TRBV12-4; TRBD1 aligns across 10 bases. CDR3 size: 12 residues. CDR3 nucleotide sequence: TGTGCCAGCAGAATCCGGGACAGGGGTGTGAATTTT. Translating gives CASRIRDRGVNF.

This clonotype was observed at least ten times. V and J are TRBV20-1 and TRBJ2-7; a possible D gene is TRBD2 (6 bases). V lost 4 bases and J lost 4, with 23 bases in between. CDR1 is DFQATT and CDR2 is SNEGSKA in the germline V gene (reference sequence). CDR3 length equals 16 residues. CDR3 protein: CSAKSLHGSLLYEQYF. DNA of the CDR3: TGCAGTGCTAAAAGTCTGCACGGGAGTTTGCTGTACGAGCAGTACTTC.

The table lists this clonotype with many counts. V usage is TRBV5-1 and J usage is TRBJ2-2, with unresolved D. This CDR3 has 13 amino acids. Germline CDR1 and CDR2: SGHRS and YFSETQ. V was cut by 0 bases and J by 6 bases, with 6 bases left in between. The chain's CDR3 is CASSLDTPGELFF. The CDR3, as DNA: TGCGCCAGCAGCTTGGACACCCCCGGGGAGCTGTTTTTT. Full variable domain (remainder filled in from reference TRBV5-1 and TRBJ2-2): KAGVTQTPRYLIKTRGQQVTLSCSPISGHRSVSWYQQTPGQGLQFLFEYFSETQRNKGNFPGRFSGRQFSNSRSEMNVSTLELGDSALYLCASSLDTPGELFFGEGSRLTVL.

This clonotype was seen more than once but under ten times. A junction boundary mismatches the germline segment, possibly from a read error. The chain combines TRBV28 with TRBJ2-2; perhaps TRBD2 as D (6 bases). CDR3 length: 14 amino acids. CDR1 is MDHEN, CDR2 SYDVKM, per germline. The CDR3 region is CATRAGGNAGELFF. As DNA, the CDR3 is TGTGCCACCAGAGCGGGCGGGAACGCCGGGGAGCTGTTTTTT.

This clonotype appeared many times. The V call is TRBV5-1, the J call TRBJ2-5; D perhaps matches TRBD2 (5 bases). The CDR3 totals 14 residues. Germline V lookup: CDR1 SGHRS, CDR2 YFSETQ. V was pared by 0 bases and J by 2 bases, with 8 bases between. In DNA form, the CDR3 reads TGCGCCAGCAGCTTGGCTGCGGGTCAAGAGACCCAGTACTTC. Protein product: CASSLAAGQETQYF.

This clonotype was found many times. The CDR3 coding sequence is TGTGCCAGCAGCCTTACTAGCGGGAACACCGGGGAGCTGTTTTTT. This sequence encodes CASSLTSGNTGELFF. This chain uses TRBV3-1 with TRBJ2-2; TRBD2 matches 8 bases. Germline-derived CDR1 and CDR2 are LGHDT and YNNKEL (reference sequence). Trimming at V came to 4 bases and at J to 1 base, leaving 2 bases not matched to a gene. This CDR3 comprises 15 residues. Based on the CDR3 plus reference TRBV3-1 and TRBJ2-2, the full variable domain is DTAVSQTPKYLVTQMGNDKSIKCEQNLGHDTMYWYKQDSKKFLKIMFSYNNKELIINETVPNRFSPKSPDKAHLNLHINSLELGDSAVYFCASSLTSGNTGELFFGEGSRLTVL.

There are many counts of this clonotype. V is TRBV5-1 and J is TRBJ2-7; the D call may be TRBD1 or TRBD2 (5 bases each). CDR1 is SGHRS and CDR2 is YFSETQ in the germline V gene. This CDR3 is 16 amino acids long. V lost 0 bases to trimming and J lost 4 bases, with 17 bases between them. In DNA, the CDR3 is TGCGCCAGCAGCTTGGGCCCGGGACCTACAAATTACGAGCAGTACTTC. It yields the protein CASSLGPGPTNYEQYF.

This clonotype came up many times. The chain links TRBV20-1 to TRBJ2-3, with 7 bases matching TRBD1. The junction had 0 bases not matched to a gene; V was cut back by 0 bases and J by 6 bases. In germline, CDR1 is DFQATT, CDR2 SNEGSKA (reference sequence). The CDR3 is 12 residues long. The CDR3: CSAREQGDTQYF. In nucleotides, the CDR3 is TGCAGTGCTAGAGAACAGGGGGATACGCAGTATTTT.

In this sample, this clonotype turned up many times. The chain uses TRBV10-1 and TRBJ2-7, with a weak D call TRBD2 (6 bases). V lost 0 bases to trimming and J lost 6 bases, with 15 bases between them. This CDR3 region has 15 residues. Germline V gene sequence: CDR1 WNHNN, CDR2 SYGVQD (reference sequence). CDR3 coding DNA: TGCGCCAGCAGTGAGTCGTTCGTTCGGAGGGCCGAGCAGTACTTC. Protein sequence: CASSESFVRRAEQYF.